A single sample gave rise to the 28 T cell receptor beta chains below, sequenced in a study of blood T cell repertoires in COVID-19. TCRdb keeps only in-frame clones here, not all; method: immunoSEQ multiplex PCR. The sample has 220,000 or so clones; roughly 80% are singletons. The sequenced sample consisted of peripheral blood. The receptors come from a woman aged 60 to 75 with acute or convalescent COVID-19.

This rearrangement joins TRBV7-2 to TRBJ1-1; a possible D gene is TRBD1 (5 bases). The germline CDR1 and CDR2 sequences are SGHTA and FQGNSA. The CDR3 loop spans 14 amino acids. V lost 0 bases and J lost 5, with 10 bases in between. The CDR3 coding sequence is TGTGCCAGCAGCTTAGCCATCGGGGGAACTGAAGCTTTCTTT. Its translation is CASSLAIGGTEAFF.

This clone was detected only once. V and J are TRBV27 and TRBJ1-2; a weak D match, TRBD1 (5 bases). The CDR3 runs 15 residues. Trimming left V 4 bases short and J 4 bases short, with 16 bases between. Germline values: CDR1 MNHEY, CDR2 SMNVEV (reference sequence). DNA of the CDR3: TGTGCCAGCAGTTCCTTGGGCGGGGCGGGCTATGGCTACACCTTC. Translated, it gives CASSSLGGAGYGYTF.

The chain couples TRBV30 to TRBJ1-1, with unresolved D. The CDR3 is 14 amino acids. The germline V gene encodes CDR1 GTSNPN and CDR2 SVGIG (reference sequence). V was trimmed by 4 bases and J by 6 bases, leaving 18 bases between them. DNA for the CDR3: TGTGCCTGGAAATTTGGGGAGTTGAAGGCTGAAGCTTTCTTT. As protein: CAWKFGELKAEAFF.

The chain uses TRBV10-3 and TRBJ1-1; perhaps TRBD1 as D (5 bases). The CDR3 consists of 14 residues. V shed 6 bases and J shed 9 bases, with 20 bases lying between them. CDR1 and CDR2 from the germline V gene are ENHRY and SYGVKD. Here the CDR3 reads CAISPLGTTDKAFF. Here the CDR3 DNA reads TGTGCCATCAGCCCCCTAGGCACGACAGATAAAGCTTTCTTT.

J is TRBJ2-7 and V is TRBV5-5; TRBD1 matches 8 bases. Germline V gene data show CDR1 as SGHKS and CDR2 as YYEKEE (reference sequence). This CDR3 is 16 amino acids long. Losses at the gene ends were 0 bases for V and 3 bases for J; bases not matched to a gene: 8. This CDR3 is CASSLAANRGNYEQYF. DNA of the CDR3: TGTGCCAGCAGCTTGGCCGCAAACAGGGGGAACTACGAGCAGTACTTC.

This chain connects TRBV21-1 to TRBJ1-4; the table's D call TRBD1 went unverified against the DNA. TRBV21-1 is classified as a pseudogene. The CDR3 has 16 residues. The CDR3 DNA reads TGTGCCAGTATGGACAGGGGACCGCGGACTAATGAAAAACTGTTTTTT. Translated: CASMDRGPRTNEKLFF.

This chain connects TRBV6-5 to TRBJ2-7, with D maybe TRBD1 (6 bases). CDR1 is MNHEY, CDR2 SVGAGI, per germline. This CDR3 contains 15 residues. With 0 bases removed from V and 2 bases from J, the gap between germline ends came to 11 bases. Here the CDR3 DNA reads TGTGCCAGCAGTTACTCCAGGGGAATCACCTACGAGCAGTACTTC. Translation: CASSYSRGITYEQYF.

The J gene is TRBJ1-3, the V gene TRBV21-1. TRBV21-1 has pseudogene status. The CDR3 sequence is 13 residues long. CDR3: CASARGKGNTIYF. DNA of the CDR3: TGTGCCAGCGCCCGGGGGAAGGGAAACACCATATATTTT.

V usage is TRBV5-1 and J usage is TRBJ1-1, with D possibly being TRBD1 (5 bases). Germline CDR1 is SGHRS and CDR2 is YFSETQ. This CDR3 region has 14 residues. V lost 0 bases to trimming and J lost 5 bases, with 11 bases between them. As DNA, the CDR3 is TGCGCCAGCAGCTTGGGAGCGGGGGGGACTGAAGCTTTCTTT. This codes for CASSLGAGGTEAFF.

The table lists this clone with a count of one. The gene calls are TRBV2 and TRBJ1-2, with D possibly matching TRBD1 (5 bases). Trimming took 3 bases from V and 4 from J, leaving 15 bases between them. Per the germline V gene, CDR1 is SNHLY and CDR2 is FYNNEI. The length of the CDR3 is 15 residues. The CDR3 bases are TGTGCCAGCAGTGAGGGCAGGGCCGGGTTCTATGGCTACACCTTC. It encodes CASSEGRAGFYGYTF. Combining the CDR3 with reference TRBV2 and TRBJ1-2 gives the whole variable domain EPEVTQTPSHQVTQMGQEVILRCVPISNHLYFYWYRQILGQKVEFLVSFYNNEISEKSEIFDDQFSVERPDGSNFTLKIRSTKLEDSAMYFCASSEGRAGFYGYTFGSGTRLTVV.

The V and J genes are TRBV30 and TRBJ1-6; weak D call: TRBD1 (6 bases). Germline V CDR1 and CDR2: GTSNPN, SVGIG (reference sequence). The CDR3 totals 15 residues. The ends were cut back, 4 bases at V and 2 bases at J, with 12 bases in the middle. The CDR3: CAWTDRTPYNSPLHF. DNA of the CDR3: TGTGCCTGGACAGACAGGACCCCCTATAATTCACCCCTCCACTTT. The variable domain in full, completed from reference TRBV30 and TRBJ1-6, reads SQTIHQWPATLVQPVGSPLSLECTVEGTSNPNLYWYRQAAGRGLQLLFYSVGIGQISSEVPQNLSASRPQDRQFILSSKKLLLSDSGFYLCAWTDRTPYNSPLHFGNGTRLTVT.

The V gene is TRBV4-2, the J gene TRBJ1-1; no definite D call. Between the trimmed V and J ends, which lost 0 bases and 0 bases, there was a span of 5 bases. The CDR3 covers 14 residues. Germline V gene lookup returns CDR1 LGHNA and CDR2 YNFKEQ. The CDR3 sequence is CASSQDRVNTEAFF. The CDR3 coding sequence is TGTGCCAGCAGCCAAGACCGCGTGAACACTGAAGCTTTCTTT.

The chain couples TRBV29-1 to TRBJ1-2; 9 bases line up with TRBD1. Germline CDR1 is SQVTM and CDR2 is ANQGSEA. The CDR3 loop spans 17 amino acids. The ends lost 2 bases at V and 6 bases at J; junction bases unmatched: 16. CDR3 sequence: CSVESRDRVLPYNGYTF. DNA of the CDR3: TGCAGCGTTGAATCTCGGGACAGGGTCCTTCCTTACAATGGCTACACCTTC.

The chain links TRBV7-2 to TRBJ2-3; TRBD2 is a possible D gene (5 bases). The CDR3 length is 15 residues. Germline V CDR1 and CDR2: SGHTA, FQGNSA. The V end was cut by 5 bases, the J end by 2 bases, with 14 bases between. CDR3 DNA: TGTGCCAGCAGCGCGGTTCGGCGGGCCACAGATACGCAGTATTTT. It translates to CASSAVRRATDTQYF.

DNA for the CDR3: TGTGCCAGCAGCCAAGGAGAGAGGACAGGGGGCCATGAGCAGTTCTTC. Translation gives CASSQGERTGGHEQFF. This chain uses TRBV2 with TRBJ2-1; 11 nucleotides align to TRBD1. This CDR3 is 16 amino acids long. The V gene end was trimmed by 6 bases and the J gene end by 8 bases; junction bases not matched to a gene: 12. Germline CDR1 SNHLY, CDR2 FYNNEI.

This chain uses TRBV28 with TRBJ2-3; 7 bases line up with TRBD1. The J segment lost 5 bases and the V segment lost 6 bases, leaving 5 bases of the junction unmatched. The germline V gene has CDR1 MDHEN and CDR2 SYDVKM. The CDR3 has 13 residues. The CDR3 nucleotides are TGTGCCAGCAGGCCCGGACAGGAAGATACGCAGTATTTT. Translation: CASRPGQEDTQYF.

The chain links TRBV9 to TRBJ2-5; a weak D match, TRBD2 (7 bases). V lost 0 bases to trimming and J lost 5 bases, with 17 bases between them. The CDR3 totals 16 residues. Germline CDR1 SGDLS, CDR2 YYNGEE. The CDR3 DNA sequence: TGTGCCAGCAGCGTAGGCGGGGGCAGGGGCGCGGAGACCCAGTACTTC. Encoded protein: CASSVGGGRGAETQYF.

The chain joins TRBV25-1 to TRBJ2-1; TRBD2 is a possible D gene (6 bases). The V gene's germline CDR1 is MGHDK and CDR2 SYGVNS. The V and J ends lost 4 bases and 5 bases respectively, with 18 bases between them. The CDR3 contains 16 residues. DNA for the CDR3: TGTGCCAGCAGTGCTAGTGGCACTAGCCCAGACAATGAGCAGTTCTTC. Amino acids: CASSASGTSPDNEQFF.

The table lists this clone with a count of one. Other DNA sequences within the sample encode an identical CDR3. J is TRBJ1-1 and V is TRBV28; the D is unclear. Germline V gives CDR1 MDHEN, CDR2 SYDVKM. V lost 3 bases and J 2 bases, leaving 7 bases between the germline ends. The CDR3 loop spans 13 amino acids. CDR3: CASSLGQNTEAFF. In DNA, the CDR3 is TGTGCCAGCAGTTTGGGCCAAAACACTGAAGCTTTCTTT.

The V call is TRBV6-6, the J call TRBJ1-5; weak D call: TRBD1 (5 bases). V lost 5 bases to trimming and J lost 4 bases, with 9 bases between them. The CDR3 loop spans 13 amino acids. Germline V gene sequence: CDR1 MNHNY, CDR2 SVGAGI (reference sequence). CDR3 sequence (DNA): TGTGCCAGCAGTCCGACAGAAAATCAGCCCCAGCATTTT. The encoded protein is CASSPTENQPQHF.

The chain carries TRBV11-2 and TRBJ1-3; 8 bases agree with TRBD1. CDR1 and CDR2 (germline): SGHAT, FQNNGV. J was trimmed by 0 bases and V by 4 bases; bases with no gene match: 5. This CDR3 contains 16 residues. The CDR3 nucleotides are TGTGCCAGCAGCTCTGGGACAGGCAGCTCTGGAAACACCATATATTTT. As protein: CASSSGTGSSGNTIYF.

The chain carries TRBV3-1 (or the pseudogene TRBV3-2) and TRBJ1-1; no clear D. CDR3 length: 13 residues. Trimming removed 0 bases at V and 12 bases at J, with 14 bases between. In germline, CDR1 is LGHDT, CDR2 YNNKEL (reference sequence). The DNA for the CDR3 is TGTGCCAGCAGCCAAGATAGGCCGGGAACATCTTTCTTT. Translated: CASSQDRPGTSFF.

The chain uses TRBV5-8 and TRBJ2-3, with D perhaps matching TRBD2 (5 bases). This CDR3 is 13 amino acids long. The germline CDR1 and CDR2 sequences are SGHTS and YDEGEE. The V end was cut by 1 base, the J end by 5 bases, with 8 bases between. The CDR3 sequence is CASSLRDGDTQYF. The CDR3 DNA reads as TGTGCCAGCAGCTTGCGGGATGGAGATACGCAGTATTTT.

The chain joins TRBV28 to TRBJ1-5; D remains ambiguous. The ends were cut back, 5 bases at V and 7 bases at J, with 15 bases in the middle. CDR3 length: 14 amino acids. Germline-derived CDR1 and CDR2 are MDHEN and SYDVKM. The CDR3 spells CASSESGLWQPQHF. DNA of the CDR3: TGTGCCAGCAGTGAAAGTGGGCTCTGGCAGCCCCAGCATTTT.

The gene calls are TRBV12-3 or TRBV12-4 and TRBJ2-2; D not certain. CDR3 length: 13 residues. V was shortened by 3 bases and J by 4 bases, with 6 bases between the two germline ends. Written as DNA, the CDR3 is TGTGCCAGCAGTTTGGGCGTCACCGGGGAGCTGTTTTTT. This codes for CASSLGVTGELFF.

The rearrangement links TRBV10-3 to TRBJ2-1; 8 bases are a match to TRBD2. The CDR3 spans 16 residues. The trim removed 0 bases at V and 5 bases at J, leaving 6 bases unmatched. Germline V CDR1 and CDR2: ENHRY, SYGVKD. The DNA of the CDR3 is TGTGCCATCAGTGAGTCGATTAGTAGCGGGGACAATGAGCAGTTCTTC. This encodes CAISESISSGDNEQFF.

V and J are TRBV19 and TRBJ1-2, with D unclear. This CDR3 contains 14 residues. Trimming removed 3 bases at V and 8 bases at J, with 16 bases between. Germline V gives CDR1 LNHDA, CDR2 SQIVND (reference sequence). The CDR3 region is CASSMDKDSGGYTF. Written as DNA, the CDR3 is TGTGCCAGTAGTATGGATAAAGACTCCGGGGGCTACACCTTC.

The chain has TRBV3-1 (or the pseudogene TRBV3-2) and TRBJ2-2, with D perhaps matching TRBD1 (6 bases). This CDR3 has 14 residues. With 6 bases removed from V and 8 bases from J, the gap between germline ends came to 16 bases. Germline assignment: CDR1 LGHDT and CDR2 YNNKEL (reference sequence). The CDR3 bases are TGTGCCAGCAGGGGGACATCCCTTGGAGGGGAGCTGTTTTTT. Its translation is CASRGTSLGGELFF.